This T cell receptor beta chain comes out of a study of human T cells and chemical hapten exposure. At the level of the study: Weekly scalp doses of diphenylcyclopropenone were given to patients during the roughly 24-week study. The patch tests put 0.01% DPC on the skin of the upper back and were read 6 days later.

It was the library that attached unique molecular identifiers to individual cDNA molecules. TCRdb recomputed calls from the RACE reads with MiXCR, one row per CDR3 protein. The sample yields approximately 180,000 distinct CDR3 sequences, around 30% seen once. Time point reported: pre-sensitization, week 0. The treatment was: therapeutic diphenylcyclopropenone sensitization with weekly scalp DPC. Unfractionated whole blood was the source from which total RNA was extracted. The ends were cut back, 4 bases at V and 4 bases at J, with 13 bases in the middle. The V gene's germline CDR1 is SNHLY and CDR2 FYNNEI. CDR3 length: 14 amino acids.

The sample was whole blood, taken in connection with sensitization to the hapten diphenylcyclopropenone (DPC). This chain links TRBV2 with TRBJ1-1, with D possibly TRBD1 on 6 matching bases. The receptor was derived from a woman aged 25-40 years with alopecia areata. Some clones in this sample may be carry-over from other donors' samples. CDR3 loop: CASSGNRASTEAFF. The CDR3 DNA reads as TGTGCCAGCAGTGGTAACAGGGCGAGCACTGAAGCTTTCTTT.